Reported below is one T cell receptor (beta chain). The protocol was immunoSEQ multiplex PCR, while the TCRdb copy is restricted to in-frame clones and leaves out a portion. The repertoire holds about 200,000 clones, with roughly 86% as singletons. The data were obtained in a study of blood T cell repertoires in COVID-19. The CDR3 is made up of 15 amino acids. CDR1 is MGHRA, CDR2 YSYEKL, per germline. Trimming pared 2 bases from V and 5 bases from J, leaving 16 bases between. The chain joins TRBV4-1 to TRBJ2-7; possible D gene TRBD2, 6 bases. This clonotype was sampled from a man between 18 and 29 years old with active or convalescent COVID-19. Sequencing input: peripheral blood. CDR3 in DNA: TGCGCCAGCAGCCAAATGGGACTGGCAAATAACGAGCAGTACTTC. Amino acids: CASSQMGLANNEQYF.